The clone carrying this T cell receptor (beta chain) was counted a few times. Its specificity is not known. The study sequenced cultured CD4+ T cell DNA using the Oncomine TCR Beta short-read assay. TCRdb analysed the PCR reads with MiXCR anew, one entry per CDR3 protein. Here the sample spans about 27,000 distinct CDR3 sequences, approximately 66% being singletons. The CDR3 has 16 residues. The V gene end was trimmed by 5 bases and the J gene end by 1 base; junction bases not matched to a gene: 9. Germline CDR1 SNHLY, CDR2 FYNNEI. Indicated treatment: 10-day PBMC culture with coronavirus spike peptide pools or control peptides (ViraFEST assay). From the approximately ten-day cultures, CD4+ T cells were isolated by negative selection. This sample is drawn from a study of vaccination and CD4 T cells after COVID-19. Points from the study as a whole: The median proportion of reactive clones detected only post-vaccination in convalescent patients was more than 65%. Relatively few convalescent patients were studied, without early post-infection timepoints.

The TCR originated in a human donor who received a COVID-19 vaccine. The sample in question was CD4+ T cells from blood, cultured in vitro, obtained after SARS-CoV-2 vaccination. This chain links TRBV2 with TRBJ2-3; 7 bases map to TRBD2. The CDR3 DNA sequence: TGTGCCAGCAGTTCAGGACGGGGGGAGGGCACAGATACGCAGTATTTT. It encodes CASSSGRGEGTDTQYF.